The 2 T cell receptor beta chains below all came from one sample that was sequenced in a study of blood T cell dynamics during melanoma immunotherapy. Profiling relied on immunoSEQ multiplex PCR, and the TCRdb table lists in-frame clones only, not all of them. This table has approximately 28,000 clones, over 80% appearing once. This sample's time point: week 3, after first cycle of checkpoint inhibitor. Sequences were derived from blood, sampled from a patient treated with checkpoint blockade. These receptors were collected from a human donor with melanoma.

This chain connects TRBV2 to TRBJ2-2; the D is unclear. With 4 bases removed from V and 8 bases from J, the gap between germline ends came to 14 bases. Germline V gives CDR1 SNHLY, CDR2 FYNNEI. The CDR3 spans 14 residues. CDR3 nucleotide sequence: TGTGCCAGCAGTGGGCTAGTTAACGGTGGGGAGCTGTTTTTT. Translated, it gives CASSGLVNGGELFF.

The V gene is TRBV4-3, the J gene TRBJ1-4; D gene uncertain. The germline V gene encodes CDR1 LGHNA and CDR2 YSLEER. V gave up 0 bases and J gave up 3 bases, with 11 bases separating them. The CDR3 contains 16 residues. The CDR3 DNA reads as TGCGCCAGCAGCCAAGATGAAGGTGTCCCTAATGAAAAACTGTTTTTT. Protein product: CASSQDEGVPNEKLFF.